Shown below are 19 T cell receptor beta chains from a single sample sequenced in a study of blood T cell repertoires in COVID-19. The method was immunoSEQ multiplex PCR; TCRdb's version includes in-frame clones alone and lacks a portion of them. The sample has more than 300,000 clones; more than 75% are singletons. Sample: peripheral blood. These receptors were taken from a woman aged 25 to 39 with COVID-19, enrolled during active disease.

This rearrangement joins TRBV19 to TRBJ2-1, with 7 bases identical to TRBD2. J was trimmed by 9 bases and V by 6 bases; bases with no gene match: 14. The length of the CDR3 is 15 residues. Germline lookup yields CDR1 LNHDA and CDR2 SQIVND (reference sequence). The CDR3 coding sequence is TGTGCCAGTAGAAGGAAGGTGGCCTCGGGGGGTGAGCAGTTCTTC. Protein: CASRRKVASGGEQFF.

The chain recombines TRBV2 with TRBJ2-7; 10 bases map to TRBD2. The CDR3 has 15 amino acids. Germline-derived CDR1 and CDR2 are SNHLY and FYNNEI. Trimming cost V 3 bases and J 5 bases; bases outside gene matches: 7. CDR3 amino acids: CASSEDSGRPHEQYF. CDR3 bases: TGTGCCAGCAGTGAGGATAGCGGGAGGCCCCACGAGCAGTACTTC.

The genes are TRBV28 and TRBJ1-5; D remains unclear. The CDR3 is 14 amino acids. The V gene's germline CDR1 is MDHEN and CDR2 SYDVKM. The V end lost 8 bases, the J end lost 0 bases, and 11 bases lay between the germline ends. The CDR3 coding sequence is TGTGCCAGCTGGGGAGTGGATAGCAATCAGCCCCAGCATTTT. This translates into CASWGVDSNQPQHF. Together with reference TRBV28 and TRBJ1-5, the CDR3 gives the full variable domain: DVKVTQSSRYLVKRTGEKVFLECVQDMDHENMFWYRQDPGLGLRLIYFSYDVKMKEKGDIPEGYSVSREKKERFSLILESASTNQTSMYLCASWGVDSNQPQHFGDGTRLSIL.

This chain joins TRBV27 and TRBJ2-3; 7 bases are a match to TRBD1. The CDR3 is 16 residues long. Germline lookup yields CDR1 MNHEY and CDR2 SMNVEV (reference sequence). V lost 5 bases and J lost 0; bases outside the gene matches: 8. CDR3 in DNA: TGTGCCAGCAGTCCCTACTTGGACAGGAGCACAGATACGCAGTATTTT. Encoded protein: CASSPYLDRSTDTQYF.

This sequence joins TRBV27 and TRBJ2-7; tentative D call: TRBD1 (6 bases). In germline, CDR1 is MNHEY, CDR2 SMNVEV (reference sequence). The V end was cut by 3 bases, the J end by 6 bases, with 21 bases between. The CDR3 is made up of 16 amino acids. As DNA, the CDR3 is TGTGCCAGCAGTTTTCTGCAGGGGTTCCGCCCAACCGAGCAGTACTTC. Translated, it gives CASSFLQGFRPTEQYF.

This clone has a handful of counts. The CDR3 sequence is CASSQSGHSGNTGELFF. In DNA form, the CDR3 reads TGCGCCAGCAGTCAATCGGGACACTCAGGGAACACCGGGGAGCTGTTTTTT. The genes are TRBV23-1 and TRBJ2-2; D may be TRBD1 (6 bases). TRBV23-1 is assigned to the ORF class and has an uncertain function. V was cut by 0 bases and J by 1 base, with 12 bases left in between. This CDR3 comprises 17 residues.

The chain carries TRBV6-5 and TRBJ2-2, with a tentative D call TRBD1 (6 bases). Germline V gene lookup returns CDR1 MNHEY and CDR2 SVGAGI. The CDR3 has 14 amino acids. Trimming removed 6 bases from V and 3 bases from J, with 11 bases in between. This CDR3 is CASRAGAYTGELFF. For the CDR3, the DNA is TGTGCCAGCAGGGCAGGGGCCTACACCGGGGAGCTGTTTTTT.

The chain recombines TRBV5-1 with TRBJ2-7; D might be TRBD2 (5 bases). Trimming stripped 4 bases from V and 3 bases from J, with 14 bases between. CDR1 and CDR2 (germline): SGHRS, YFSETQ. This CDR3 has 14 amino acids. CDR3 coding DNA: TGCGCCAGCAGCACGGCTGGACTGGGCTACGAGCAGTACTTC. Amino acid sequence: CASSTAGLGYEQYF.

The V call is TRBV9, the J call TRBJ2-1; 9 bases fit TRBD2. This CDR3 spans 16 amino acids. Unmatched junction bases numbered 9, after V lost 0 bases and J lost 8 bases. CDR1 SGDLS and CDR2 YYNGEE come from the germline V gene. This CDR3 is CASSVGLAGSLYEQFF. CDR3 nucleotides: TGTGCCAGCAGCGTAGGCCTAGCGGGATCTCTCTATGAGCAGTTCTTC.

V is TRBV7-2 and J is TRBJ2-7; 7 bases fit TRBD1. The CDR3 has 14 amino acids. V gave up 5 bases and J gave up 2 bases; unmatched junction bases: 6. Germline V gene data show CDR1 as SGHTA and CDR2 as FQGNSA. In DNA form, the CDR3 reads TGTGCCAGCAGCCCCCGACAGGGAACCTACGAGCAGTACTTC. Amino acids: CASSPRQGTYEQYF.

The genes are TRBV19 and TRBJ1-1; D is ambiguous. The CDR3 has 13 residues. Looked up from germline, CDR1 is LNHDA and CDR2 is SQIVND (reference sequence). Trimming removed 3 bases from V and 1 base from J, with 6 bases in between. CDR3 in DNA: TGTGCCAGTAGTATTAGTCGGAACACTGAAGCTTTCTTT. The encoded protein is CASSISRNTEAFF.

This clone was observed once. V and J are TRBV19 and TRBJ2-7; unclear D gene. V lost 1 base and J 0 bases, leaving 4 bases between the germline ends. Germline CDR1 is LNHDA and CDR2 is SQIVND (reference sequence). The CDR3 covers 13 residues. The CDR3 here is CASSIALSYEQYF. In nucleotides, the CDR3 is TGTGCCAGTAGTATAGCACTCTCCTACGAGCAGTACTTC.

The CDR3 region has the DNA TGTGCCAGTAGTCCCTTCCCTACAGCCCGTACGGGGGAGCTGTTTTTT. This codes for CASSPFPTARTGELFF. The chain carries TRBV19 and TRBJ2-2, with D uncertain. The germline gives CDR1 LNHDA, CDR2 SQIVND (reference sequence). The CDR3 is 16 amino acids. Between the trimmed V and J ends, which lost 5 bases and 8 bases, there was a span of 21 bases.

The chain joins TRBV29-1 to TRBJ1-2; D is unclear. This CDR3 is 13 amino acids long. Trimming pared 6 bases from V and 6 bases from J, leaving 17 bases between. CDR1 and CDR2 (germline): SQVTM, ANQGSEA. The CDR3 DNA reads TGCAGCGTGCGGCCCCAACGGGATGATGGCTACACCTTC. Translated: CSVRPQRDDGYTF.

The chain carries TRBV12-3 or TRBV12-4 and TRBJ2-1; 7 bases are shared with TRBD2. With 7 bases clipped from V and 10 bases from J, the junction kept 7 bases outside the gene matches. The CDR3 runs 12 residues. In DNA form, the CDR3 reads TGTGCCAGCAAGCTGGCGGGAGCCGAGCAGTTCTTC. This gives the protein CASKLAGAEQFF.

The V and J genes are TRBV14 and TRBJ1-4; weak D call: TRBD1 (5 bases). CDR3 length: 14 amino acids. Germline lookup yields CDR1 SGHDN and CDR2 FVKESK. V was trimmed by 2 bases and J by 10 bases, leaving 14 bases between them. The CDR3 reads CASSQPGAQGKLFF. Written as DNA, the CDR3 is TGTGCCAGCAGCCAACCTGGGGCGCAAGGAAAACTGTTTTTT. Supplemented by reference TRBV14 and TRBJ1-4, the full variable domain reads EAGVTQFPSHSVIEKGQTVTLRCDPISGHDNLYWYRRVMGKEIKFLLHFVKESKQDESGMPNNRFLAERTGGTYSTLKVQPAELEDSGVYFCASSQPGAQGKLFFGSGTQLSVL.

As concerns this clone: Sequence at one end of the junction differs from germline and may be a read error. This sequence joins TRBV27 and TRBJ1-5; D perhaps matches TRBD1 (6 bases). The CDR3 loop spans 15 amino acids. CDR1 is MNHEY, CDR2 SMNVEV, per germline (reference sequence). CDR3 sequence (DNA): TGTGCCAGCAGTCCGACGGGACAACCTAATCGGCCCCAGCATTTT. Protein: CASSPTGQPNRPQHF.

This chain connects TRBV19 to TRBJ1-5; D gene uncertain. From germline, CDR1 is LNHDA and CDR2 SQIVND (reference sequence). With 1 base removed from V and 0 bases from J, the gap between germline ends came to 7 bases. The CDR3 contains 15 residues. CDR3 protein: CASSIGVNSNQPQHF. The CDR3 coding sequence is TGTGCCAGTAGTATAGGAGTGAATAGCAATCAGCCCCAGCATTTT.

The rearrangement joins TRBV6-4 to TRBJ2-1; D is ambiguous. This CDR3 spans 12 amino acids. V was shortened by 2 bases and J by 5 bases, with 4 bases between the two germline ends. Germline CDR1 is MRHNA and CDR2 is SNTAGT. The DNA of the CDR3 is TGTGCCAGCAGTGACCGAGACAATGAGCAGTTCTTC. Amino acid sequence: CASSDRDNEQFF.